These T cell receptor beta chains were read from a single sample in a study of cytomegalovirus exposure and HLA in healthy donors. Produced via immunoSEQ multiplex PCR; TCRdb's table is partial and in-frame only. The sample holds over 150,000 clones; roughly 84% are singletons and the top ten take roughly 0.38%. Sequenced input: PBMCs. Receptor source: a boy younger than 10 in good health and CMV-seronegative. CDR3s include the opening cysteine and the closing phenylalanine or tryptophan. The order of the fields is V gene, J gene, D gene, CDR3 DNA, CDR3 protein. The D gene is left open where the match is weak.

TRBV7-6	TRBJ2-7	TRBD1	TGTGCCAGCAGCTCCTGGACAGGGACCTACGAGCAGTACTTC	CASSSWTGTYEQYF
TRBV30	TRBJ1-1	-	TGTGCCTGGAGTGGGATGTCGGGCACTGAAGCTTTCTTT	CAWSGMSGTEAFF
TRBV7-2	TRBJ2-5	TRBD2	TGTGCCAGCAGCTTCGGGGCTAGCGGTTCTGGGACCCAGTACTTC	CASSFGASGSGTQYF
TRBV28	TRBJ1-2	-	TGTGCCAGCAGTCCCATCTGGGTCGACAGCGTTATATATGGCTACACCTTC	CASSPIWVDSVIYGYTF
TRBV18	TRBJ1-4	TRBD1	TGTGCCAGCTCACCGGGACAGGGGGAAGAAAAACTGTTTTTT	CASSPGQGEEKLFF
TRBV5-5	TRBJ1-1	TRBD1	TGTGCCAGCAGTTTACAACAGGGGTTGACTGAAGCTTTCTTT	CASSLQQGLTEAFF
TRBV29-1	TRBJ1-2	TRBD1	TGCAGCGTCCCGGGACAGGGGAATGGCTACACCTTC	CSVPGQGNGYTF
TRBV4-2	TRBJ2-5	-	TGTGCCAGCAGCCAAGAAGACTACACAGCCCGGTACTTC	CASSQEDYTARYF
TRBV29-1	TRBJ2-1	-	TGCAGCGTTGAAGCCGTCGATGAGCAGTTCTTC	CSVEAVDEQFF
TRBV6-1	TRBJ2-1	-	TGTGCCAGCAGTGAAGGTGGCCTGAATGAGCAGTTCTTC	CASSEGGLNEQFF
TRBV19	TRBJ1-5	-	TGTGCCAGTACCATGGGGGGGTTTAGATATCAGCCCCAGCATTTT	CASTMGGFRYQPQHF
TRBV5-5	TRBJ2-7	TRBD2	TGTGCCAGCAGCTTGGATTGGCGCGGGAGCTCCTACGAGCAGTACTTC	CASSLDWRGSSYEQYF
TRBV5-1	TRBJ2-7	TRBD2	TGCGCCAGCAGGCCAGGGACTAGGGACTCCTACGAGCAGTACTTC	CASRPGTRDSYEQYF
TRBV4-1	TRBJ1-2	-	TGCGCCAGCAGCCAAGCTCAACTATATGGCTACACCTTC	CASSQAQLYGYTF
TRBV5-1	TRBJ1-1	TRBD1	TGCGCCAGCAGCTTCCTGGGACAGGGGGAGCTGAACACTGAAGCTTTCTTT	CASSFLGQGELNTEAFF
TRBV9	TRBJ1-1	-	TGTGCCAGCAGCGTAGGGCAGGGAGGTGAAGCTTTCTTT	CASSVGQGGEAFF
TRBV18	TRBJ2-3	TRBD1	TGTGCCAGCTCAGAACTTCCGGGACAGGGGGCCACAGATACGCAGTATTTT	CASSELPGQGATDTQYF
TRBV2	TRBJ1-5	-	TGTGCCAGCGGAAGGGGCCAGAGCTTTCATCAGCCCCAGCATTTT	CASGRGQSFHQPQHF